This passage covers 12 T cell receptor beta chains from one sample sequenced in a study of T cells after yellow fever vaccination. TCRdb processed the 5' RACE reads anew with MiXCR; each CDR3 protein has one entry. Of 450,000 to 600,000 distinct CDR3 sequences listed, approximately 12% are singletons. The specimen comprised PBMCs, sampled on the day of the yellow fever booster vaccination. The receptors were gathered from a man aged 25 to 40 who received the YFV17D yellow fever vaccine.

V usage is TRBV12-3 or TRBV12-4 and J usage is TRBJ2-5; unclear D gene. V was clipped by 5 bases and J by 4 bases, with 14 bases between them. The CDR3 is made up of 14 amino acids. Here the CDR3 DNA reads TGTGCCAGCAGTCCTTCGGACGATGGAGAGACCCAGTACTTC. It yields the protein CASSPSDDGETQYF.

This clonotype has a count of ten or more. This rearrangement joins TRBV5-6 to TRBJ2-2; TRBD2 aligns across 7 bases. V was clipped by 4 bases and J by 4 bases; unmatched bases: 4. The CDR3 is 14 residues long. From germline, CDR1 is SGHDT and CDR2 YYEEEE. CDR3 loop: CASSRDYPTGELFF. The CDR3 nucleotides read TGTGCCAGCAGCCGGGACTACCCCACCGGGGAGCTGTTTTTT.

The CDR3 bases are TGTGCCAGCAGCTACAGGGGACGGTACGAGCAGTACTTC. The encoded protein is CASSYRGRYEQYF. The gene calls are TRBV14 and TRBJ2-7; 7 bases agree with TRBD1. V lost 5 bases and J lost 4; bases outside the gene matches: 5. The CDR3 spans 13 residues. Germline lookup yields CDR1 SGHDN and CDR2 FVKESK. Supplemented by reference TRBV14 and TRBJ2-7, the full variable domain reads EAGVTQFPSHSVIEKGQTVTLRCDPISGHDNLYWYRRVMGKEIKFLLHFVKESKQDESGMPNNRFLAERTGGTYSTLKVQPAELEDSGVYFCASSYRGRYEQYFGPGTRLTVT.

In DNA, the CDR3 is TGCAGCGTGCGGGACACCAATCAAGAGACCCAGTACTTC. It translates to CSVRDTNQETQYF. The J gene is TRBJ2-5, the V gene TRBV29-1; the D call may be TRBD1 or TRBD2 (6 bases each). V lost 6 bases to trimming and J lost 2 bases, with 13 bases between them. Germline CDR1 reads SQVTM; CDR2 reads ANQGSEA. The CDR3 extends over 13 amino acids. The full variable domain, rest sourced from reference TRBV29-1 and TRBJ2-5, is SAVISQKPSRDICQRGTSLTIQCQVDSQVTMMFWYRQQPGQSLTLIATANQGSEATYESGFVIDKFPISRPNLTFSTLTVSNMSPEDSSIYLCSVRDTNQETQYFGPGTRLLVL.

The chain carries TRBV18 and TRBJ2-7; 8 bases are shared with TRBD2. In germline, CDR1 is KGHSH, CDR2 LQKENI. The CDR3 runs 13 residues. The V and J ends lost 2 bases and 6 bases, in that order; junction bases with no gene match: 3. In DNA form, the CDR3 reads TGTGCCAGCTCACCAGGGACTAGGGTCGAGCAGTACTTC. The encoded protein is CASSPGTRVEQYF.

V usage is TRBV2 and J usage is TRBJ2-1; 9 nucleotides align to TRBD2. Germline V lookup: CDR1 SNHLY, CDR2 FYNNEI. There are 15 residues in the CDR3. The junction had 3 bases not matched to a gene; V was cut back by 6 bases and J by 0 bases. CDR3 in DNA: TGTGCCAGCAGGACTAGCGGACTCTCCTACAATGAGCAGTTCTTC. Its protein is CASRTSGLSYNEQFF.

This chain uses TRBV10-3 with TRBJ2-7, with D hard to call. Trimming took 6 bases from V and 3 from J, leaving 15 bases between them. This CDR3 is 14 amino acids long. The germline V gene encodes CDR1 ENHRY and CDR2 SYGVKD. The CDR3 sequence is CAIRNPAGDYEQYF. CDR3 DNA: TGTGCCATCAGAAACCCGGCTGGGGACTACGAGCAGTACTTC.

This chain joins TRBV7-2 and TRBJ2-7; D possibly matches TRBD1 or TRBD2 (6 bases each). Trimming shortened V by 5 bases and J by 1 base, and 18 bases separated the two germline ends. This CDR3 has 16 amino acids. Germline V lookup: CDR1 SGHTA, CDR2 FQGNSA. As DNA, the CDR3 is TGTGCCAGCAGCCTACTTGGGGGGCGGCTTTCCTACGAGCAGTACTTC. The encoded protein is CASSLLGGRLSYEQYF.

The V gene is TRBV18, the J gene TRBJ2-7, with D tentatively TRBD1 (6 bases). The CDR3 runs to 15 residues. Germline lookup yields CDR1 KGHSH and CDR2 LQKENI. Trimming removed 0 bases from V and 1 base from J, with 10 bases in between. The DNA of the CDR3 is TGTGCCAGCTCACCACCTACAGGGTTTTCCTACGAGCAGTACTTC. It specifies CASSPPTGFSYEQYF.

The chain carries TRBV7-8 and TRBJ2-1, with TRBD1 matching over 7 bases. V lost 4 bases, J lost 4 bases, and 10 bases stayed unmatched. The CDR3 sequence is 16 residues long. Germline CDR1 reads SGHVS; CDR2 reads FQNEAQ. CDR3 bases: TGTGCCAGCAGCTACGGGACAGACCAGATTTACAATGAGCAGTTCTTC. Amino acid sequence: CASSYGTDQIYNEQFF.

In this sample, this clonotype turned up a few times. This chain uses TRBV19 with TRBJ1-1; D gene ambiguous. Germline CDR1 is LNHDA and CDR2 is SQIVND (reference sequence). This CDR3 is 15 amino acids long. V lost 3 bases and J lost 10, with 21 bases in between. This chain's CDR3 is CASSILGRKSVGAFF. CDR3 coding DNA: TGTGCCAGTAGTATTCTAGGGCGTAAGTCGGTGGGAGCTTTCTTT.

The chain carries TRBV12-3 or TRBV12-4 and TRBJ2-5; D call uncertain. There are 12 residues in the CDR3. The V end lost 3 bases, the J end lost 5 bases, and 7 bases lay between the germline ends. DNA of the CDR3: TGTGCCAGCAGTTTCAGGAGCGAGACCCAGTACTTC. Protein product: CASSFRSETQYF.